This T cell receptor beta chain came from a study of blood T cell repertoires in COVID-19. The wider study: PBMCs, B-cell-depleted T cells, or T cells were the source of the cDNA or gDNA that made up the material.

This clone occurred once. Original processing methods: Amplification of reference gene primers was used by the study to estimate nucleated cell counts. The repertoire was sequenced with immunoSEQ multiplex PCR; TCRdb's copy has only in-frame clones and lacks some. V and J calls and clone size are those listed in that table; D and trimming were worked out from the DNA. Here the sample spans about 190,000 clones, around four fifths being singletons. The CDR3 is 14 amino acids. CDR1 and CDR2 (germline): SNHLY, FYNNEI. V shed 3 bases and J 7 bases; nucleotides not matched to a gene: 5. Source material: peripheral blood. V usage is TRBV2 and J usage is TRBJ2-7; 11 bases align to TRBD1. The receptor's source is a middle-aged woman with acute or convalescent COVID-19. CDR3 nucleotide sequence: TGTGCCAGCAGTGATGGACAGGGGGCCGAGGAGCAGTACTTC. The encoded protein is CASSDGQGAEEQYF.